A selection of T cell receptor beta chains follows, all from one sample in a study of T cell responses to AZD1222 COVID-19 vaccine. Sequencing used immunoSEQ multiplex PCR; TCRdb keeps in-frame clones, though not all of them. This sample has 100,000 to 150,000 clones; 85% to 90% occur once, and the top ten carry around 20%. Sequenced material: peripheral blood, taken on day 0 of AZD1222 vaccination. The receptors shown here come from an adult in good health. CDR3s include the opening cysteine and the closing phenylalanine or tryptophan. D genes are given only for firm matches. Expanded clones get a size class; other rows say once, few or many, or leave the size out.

CASSPTRDSGNTIYF	TGTGCCAGCTCACCAACGCGGGACTCTGGAAACACCATATATTTT	NA	NA	TRBV18	TRBJ1-3
CASSGRRGDYGYTF	TGTGCCAGCAGTGGGAGAAGGGGTGACTATGGCTACACCTTC	once	NA	TRBV28	TRBJ1-2
CASSSTATYEQYF	TGTGCCAGCAGCTCAACCGCGACCTACGAGCAGTACTTC	NA	NA	TRBV7-9	TRBJ2-7
CASRQVGDTQYF	TGTGCCAGTAGACAGGTGGGGGATACGCAGTATTTT	NA	NA	TRBV19	TRBJ2-3
CASSLQGINYGYTF	TGTGCCAGCAGTCTACAGGGCATTAACTATGGCTACACCTTC	NA	NA	TRBV28	TRBJ1-2
CASRTTKDSYEQYF	TGTGCCAGCAGAACGACAAAGGACTCCTACGAGCAGTACTTC	NA	NA	TRBV6-4	TRBJ2-7
CASSSSAGSYGYTF	TGTGCCAGCAGCTCCTCGGCCGGTAGCTATGGCTACACCTTC	few	NA	TRBV7-3	TRBJ1-2
CASSGVLRDRDETQYF	TGTGCCAGCAGTGGCGTCCTCCGGGACAGGGATGAGACCCAGTACTTC	NA	TRBD1	TRBV25-1	TRBJ2-5
CASSIYDLPNTEAFF	TGTGCCAGCAGCATTTACGACCTCCCGAACACTGAAGCTTTCTTT	NA	NA	TRBV9	TRBJ1-1
CASSLKGPLVDGETQYF	TGTGCCAGCAGCTTAAAGGGTCCGTTGGTGGACGGGGAGACCCAGTACTTC	NA	NA	TRBV7-9	TRBJ2-5
CASSQDLFWNSPLHF	TGTGCCAGCAGCCAAGACCTCTTTTGGAATTCACCCCTCCACTTT	NA	NA	TRBV3-1/TRBV3-2	TRBJ1-6
CASVGFGNSPLHF	TGTGCCAGCGTAGGGTTTGGGAATTCACCCCTCCACTTT	NA	NA	TRBV12-3/TRBV12-4	TRBJ1-6
CASSGSRGTGGVRRETQYF	TGTGCCAGCAGCGGCAGTCGGGGGACAGGGGGAGTTCGGCGGGAGACCCAGTACTTC	NA	TRBD1	TRBV7-9	TRBJ2-5
CASSQVYEQYF	TGTGCCAGCAGCCAAGTGTACGAGCAGTACTTC	NA	NA	TRBV3-1/TRBV3-2	TRBJ2-7
CASSLMAQAPSGNTIYF	TGTGCCAGCAGCTTAATGGCTCAGGCACCCTCTGGAAACACCATATATTTT	NA	NA	TRBV5-4	TRBJ1-3
CASSPAGFSSNSPLHF	TGTGCCAGCAGCCCAGCCGGGTTTTCTTCTAATTCACCCCTCCACTTT	many	NA	TRBV11-2	TRBJ1-6
CASNRPPSIYGYTF	TGTGCCAGCAATAGACCCCCAAGTATTTATGGCTACACCTTC	NA	NA	TRBV5-5	TRBJ1-2